The present T cell receptor (beta chain) was sequenced within a study of T cells after yellow fever vaccination. Turning to the study itself: Libraries from low-cell-number fractions were prepared with the SMART-Seq v4 Ultra Low Input RNA kit. Study-level findings and limits: Researchers report a weaker secondary response that nonetheless peaked faster, day 5 versus 15.

Details on this clonotype: The antigen is undetermined.

This CDR3 contains 16 residues. J lost 4 bases, V lost 8 bases, and 15 bases had no gene match. Each CDR3 protein gets one entry after TCRdb re-called the 5' RACE reads with MiXCR. The sample holds a few hundred thousand distinct CDR3 sequences, 3% to 4.5% seen once. The material was PBMCs, obtained on the day of the yellow fever booster vaccination. The receptor was derived from a man aged 18-30 years who received the YFV17D yellow fever vaccine. This rearrangement joins TRBV12-3 or TRBV12-4 to TRBJ1-2; 8 bases align to TRBD1. DNA of the CDR3: TGTGCCAGCCTCTCCAGAAGGGACAGGAAATCCTATGGCTACACCTTC. It yields the protein CASLSRRDRKSYGYTF.